Listed below are T cell receptor beta chains from one sample, sequenced in a study of monozygotic twins with cystic fibrosis. Clones were sequenced by immunoSEQ multiplex PCR, and TCRdb holds only the in-frame ones, with some missing. The table includes roughly 25,000 clones, roughly 90% detected once. Material for sequencing was blood. The source is a girl between 2 and 10 years old with cystic fibrosis. CDR3s include the opening cysteine and the closing phenylalanine or tryptophan. The order of the fields is CDR3 length, V gene, clone size, D gene, J gene, CDR3 protein, CDR3 DNA. A D gene is named only where the DNA matches it firmly. Clone size is given for some rows only: seen once, a few or many times, or a class if the clone is expanded.

>15|TRBV7-2|NA|NA|TRBJ1-5
CASSTGPNSNQPQHF
TGTGCCAGCAGCACGGGGCCGAATAGCAATCAGCCCCAGCATTTT
>14|TRBV29-1|once|NA|TRBJ1-1
CSVEVQGRNTEAFF
TGCAGCGTTGAAGTACAGGGCCGGAACACTGAAGCTTTCTTT
>15|TRBV7-9|NA|TRBD1|TRBJ1-3
CASSLSDRAGNTIYF
TGTGCCAGCAGCTTATCCGACAGGGCTGGAAACACCATATATTTT
>14|TRBV5-4|NA|NA|TRBJ1-1
CASSQLWGDTEAFF
TGTGCCAGCAGCCAGCTGTGGGGGGATACTGAAGCTTTCTTT
>16|TRBV4-3|NA|NA|TRBJ1-1
CASSQDRGGVYTEAFF
TGCGCCAGCAGCCAAGATCGGGGGGGGGTCTACACTGAAGCTTTCTTT
>15|TRBV19|NA|NA|TRBJ1-5
CASQRDTFDNQPQHF
TGTGCCAGTCAAAGGGATACTTTTGATAATCAGCCCCAGCATTTT
>15|TRBV7-2|NA|NA|TRBJ2-7
CASSLRAKGDYEQYF
TGTGCCAGCAGCTTACGGGCCAAGGGTGACTACGAGCAGTACTTC
>16|TRBV11-3|NA|NA|TRBJ2-7
CASSSVGGTVPYEQYF
TGTGCCAGCAGCTCCGTTGGCGGGACAGTTCCCTACGAGCAGTACTTC
>16|TRBV2|NA|NA|TRBJ2-7
CASSAAHRVSLYEQYF
TGTGCCAGCAGTGCAGCTCACAGGGTATCCCTCTACGAGCAGTACTTC
>17|TRBV4-1|NA|NA|TRBJ2-6
CASSQEGFPSGANVLTF
TGCGCCAGCAGCCAAGAAGGGTTTCCTTCTGGGGCCAACGTCCTGACTTTC
>13|TRBV4-3|NA|NA|TRBJ1-1
CASSQRRQVEAFF
TGCGCCAGCAGCCAACGAAGACAAGTTGAAGCTTTCTTT
>15|TRBV9|NA|TRBD1|TRBJ2-7
CASSEGTGGLYEQYF
TGTGCCAGCAGCGAAGGGACAGGGGGCTTGTACGAGCAGTACTTC
>16|TRBV5-4|NA|TRBD1|TRBJ2-2
CASSLFTGGGTGELFF
TGTGCCAGCAGCTTGTTTACAGGGGGCGGCACCGGGGAGCTGTTTTTT
>16|TRBV14|NA|TRBD1|TRBJ2-7
CASSLHPGQGIYEQYF
TGTGCCAGCAGCCTCCACCCGGGACAGGGTATCTACGAGCAGTACTTC
>18|TRBV7-9|NA|NA|TRBJ1-6
CASSLVRTGLGVDSPLHF
TGTGCCAGCAGCTTAGTTCGGACTGGGTTGGGGGTAGATTCACCCCTCCACTTT